This T cell receptor beta chain comes out of a study of early T cells in non-severe SARS-CoV-2 infection. General study findings and limits: Private and CD4 specificities were missed by VDJdb matching, which favored anti-spike CD8 responses.

In regard to this clonotype: Its antigen is unidentified.

The germline CDR1 and CDR2 sequences are SGDLS and YYNGEE. The CDR3 extends over 14 amino acids. The germline V and J ends were trimmed by 8 bases and 4 bases, with 16 bases remaining between them. Researchers tagged individual cDNA molecules with unique molecular identifiers. TCRdb fed the 5' RACE reads into MiXCR, producing one record per CDR3 protein. Seen here are 70,000 or so distinct CDR3 sequences, around an eighth observed once, and the top ten hold about 1.3%. This chain uses TRBV9 with TRBJ1-3; D remains ambiguous. The receptor comes from an adult who was a healthcare worker with PCR-confirmed SARS-CoV-2 infection or an uninfected control (not recorded which). The sequencing input was whole blood. The CDR3 coding sequence is TGTGCCAGTTCGCCATCCTTGTCCGGAAACACCATATATTTT. It translates to CASSPSLSGNTIYF.